This T cell receptor beta chain was observed in a study of OX40 agonist ivuxolimab in advanced cancers. Study information: Ivuxolimab is a fully human IgG2 antibody that activates OX40 (CD134).

Sequencing used immunoSEQ multiplex PCR; TCRdb keeps in-frame clones, though not all of them. Of around 20,000 clones in the sample, about three quarters were seen once. V shed 4 bases and J 4 bases; nucleotides not matched to a gene: 7. This CDR3 is 15 amino acids long. Germline V CDR1 and CDR2: SGHRS, YFSETQ. The V gene is TRBV5-1, the J gene TRBJ2-2, with 7 bases identical to TRBD1. This clonotype was sampled from an adult with an advanced solid tumor such as melanoma, head and neck, liver or kidney cancer. The sequencing used CD4+ or CD8+ T cells sorted from blood, collected in a trial of the OX40 agonist ivuxolimab. CDR3 residues: CASSPGTASTGELFF. The DNA for the CDR3 is TGCGCCAGCAGCCCGGGGACAGCCTCCACCGGGGAGCTGTTTTTT. The complete variable domain, with remaining parts taken from reference TRBV5-1 and TRBJ2-2, reads KAGVTQTPRYLIKTRGQQVTLSCSPISGHRSVSWYQQTPGQGLQFLFEYFSETQRNKGNFPGRFSGRQFSNSRSEMNVSTLELGDSALYLCASSPGTASTGELFFGEGSRLTVL.